What follows describes a single TCR beta chain. Its target is not known. Other DNA sequences in this specimen translate into the identical CDR3. This table comes from immunoSEQ multiplex PCR, and its TCRdb copy is limited to in-frame clones, with some not included. In the table there are 2 million to 3 million clones, approximately 93% of which are singletons. The V and J ends lost 3 bases and 2 bases, in that order; junction bases with no gene match: 2. CDR1 is SGHRS, CDR2 YFSETQ, per germline. The CDR3 is 15 amino acids. The data originate from a study of shared clonotypes between healthy human individuals. About the research overall: CD8 memory received one plate per donor, CD8 naive two, CD4 memory three and CD4 naive three. General study points: Rarefaction showed that sequencing of sorted subsets was incomplete (despite large depth). Deeper or shallower sequencing was expected to change how clonotypes are shared among donors.

The source is a man aged 18-30 years in good health. Some clones in this sample may be carry-over from other donors' samples. The V call is TRBV5-1, the J call TRBJ2-7; 13 bases line up with TRBD2. The material sequenced was naive CD4+ T cells from PBMCs. Subset indicated: CD45RA+ positively selected. The CDR3: CASSSGLAGPYEQYF. The CDR3 bases are TGCGCCAGCAGCTCGGGACTAGCGGGACCCTACGAGCAGTACTTC.